These T cell receptor beta chains were read from a single sample in a study of graft-versus-host responses after intestinal transplantation. This table comes from immunoSEQ multiplex PCR, and its TCRdb copy is limited to in-frame clones, with some not included. The repertoire holds 40,000 or so clones, with around 94% as singletons. The starting material was PBMCs, obtained 16 days after intestinal transplant. Every receptor here comes from a human patient who received an intestinal transplant, so some T cells may come from the graft donor. Each CDR3 is given with its conserved first and last residue. D genes are given only for firm matches.

TRBJ1-1 TRBV27 NA CASRVLRDTEAFF TGTGCCAGCAGGGTACTTAGGGACACTGAAGCTTTCTTT
TRBJ2-3 TRBV27 TRBD2 CASSLAGGILDTQYF TGTGCCAGCAGCCTAGCGGGAGGTATATTAGATACGCAGTATTTT
TRBJ1-4 TRBV6-5 TRBD1 CAWPDREGEKLFF TGTGCCTGGCCGGACAGGGAGGGTGAAAAACTGTTTTTT
TRBJ2-5 TRBV28 NA CASSFSRWGMEQETQYF TGTGCCAGCAGTTTTTCCCGGTGGGGAATGGAACAAGAGACCCAGTACTTC
TRBJ2-7 TRBV28 NA CASSLLQVTYEQYF TGTGCCAGCAGTTTGCTACAGGTTACCTACGAGCAGTACTTC
TRBJ2-7 TRBV4-1 NA CASSQEPGTYEQYF TGCGCCAGCAGCCAAGAGCCCGGGACCTACGAGCAGTACTTC
TRBJ1-4 TRBV13 TRBD1 CASSSAGGGEKLFF TGTGCCAGCAGCTCGGCAGGGGGCGGCGAAAAACTGTTTTTT
TRBJ2-7 TRBV6-5 TRBD1 CASSYDRGQSSYEQYF TGTGCCAGCAGTTATGACAGGGGACAGAGCTCCTACGAGCAGTACTTC
TRBJ2-1 TRBV5-6 NA CASSFPAGSYNEQFF TGTGCCAGCAGCTTTCCAGCGGGCTCCTACAATGAGCAGTTCTTC
TRBJ2-5 TRBV4-3 TRBD1 CASSPGQGTQETQYF TGCGCCAGCAGCCCCGGACAGGGGACCCAAGAGACCCAGTACTTC
TRBJ2-3 TRBV27 NA CASSLSPGPFTDTQYF TGTGCCAGCAGTTTATCTCCGGGACCTTTTACAGATACGCAGTATTTT